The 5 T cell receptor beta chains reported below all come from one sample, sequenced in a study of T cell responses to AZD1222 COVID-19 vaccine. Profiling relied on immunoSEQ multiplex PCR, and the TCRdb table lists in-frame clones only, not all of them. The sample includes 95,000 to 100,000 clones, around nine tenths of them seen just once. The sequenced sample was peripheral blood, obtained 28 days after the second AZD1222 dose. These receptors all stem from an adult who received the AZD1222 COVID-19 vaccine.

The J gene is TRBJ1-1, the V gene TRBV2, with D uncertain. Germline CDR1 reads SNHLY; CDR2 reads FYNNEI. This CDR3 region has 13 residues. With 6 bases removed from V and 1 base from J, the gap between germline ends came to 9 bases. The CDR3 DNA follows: TGTGCCAGCAGCCAGGACGGGAACACTGAAGCTTTCTTT. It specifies CASSQDGNTEAFF.

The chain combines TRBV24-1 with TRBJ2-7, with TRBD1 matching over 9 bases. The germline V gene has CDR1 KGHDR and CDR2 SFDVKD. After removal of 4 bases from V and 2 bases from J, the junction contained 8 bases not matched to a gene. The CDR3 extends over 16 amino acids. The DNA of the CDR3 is TGTGCCACCAGTGACACCGGGACAGGGAAGCCCTACGAGCAGTACTTC. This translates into CATSDTGTGKPYEQYF.

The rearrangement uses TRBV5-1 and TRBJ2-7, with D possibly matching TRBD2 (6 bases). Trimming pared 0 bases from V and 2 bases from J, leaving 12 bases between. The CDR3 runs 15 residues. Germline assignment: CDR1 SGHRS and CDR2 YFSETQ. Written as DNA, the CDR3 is TGCGCCAGCAGCTTGGACGCGGGAAGGACCTACGAGCAGTACTTC. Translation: CASSLDAGRTYEQYF.

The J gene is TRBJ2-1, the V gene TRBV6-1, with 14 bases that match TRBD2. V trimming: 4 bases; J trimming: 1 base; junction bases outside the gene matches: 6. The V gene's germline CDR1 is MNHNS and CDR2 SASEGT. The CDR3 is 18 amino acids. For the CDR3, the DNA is TGTGCCAGCAGTGGACTAGCGGGAGGGCCGGTTTCCTACAATGAGCAGTTCTTC. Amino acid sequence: CASSGLAGGPVSYNEQFF.

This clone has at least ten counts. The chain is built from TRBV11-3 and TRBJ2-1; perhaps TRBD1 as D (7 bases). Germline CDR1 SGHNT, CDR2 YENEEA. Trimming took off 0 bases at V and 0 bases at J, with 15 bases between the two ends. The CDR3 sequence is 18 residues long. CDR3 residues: CASSLDQGGSNSYNEQFF. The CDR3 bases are TGTGCCAGCAGCTTAGATCAGGGGGGTTCCAACTCCTACAATGAGCAGTTCTTC.